The 15 T cell receptor beta chains below all came from one sample that was sequenced in a study of T cells after yellow fever vaccination. TCRdb reanalysed the 5' RACE reads using MiXCR and keeps one entry per CDR3 protein. The sample shows 150,000 to 200,000 distinct CDR3 sequences, around 9% of them seen only once. Specimen: CD8+ T cells sorted from PBMCs, collected 45 days after the yellow fever booster vaccination. The receptors here all came from a young man who received the YFV17D yellow fever vaccine.

This clonotype was detected a few times. V is TRBV4-1 and J is TRBJ2-7; perhaps TRBD2 as D (6 bases). This CDR3 has 16 amino acids. V lost 0 bases and J lost 1, with 13 bases in between. The germline gives CDR1 MGHRA, CDR2 YSYEKL. CDR3 nucleotides: TGCGCCAGCAGCCAAGATAGCGGTATCCCTTCCTACGAGCAGTACGTC. Protein: CASSQDSGIPSYEQYV.

This clonotype has at least ten counts. The V gene is TRBV6-5, the J gene TRBJ2-7; 8 bases fit TRBD2. CDR1 MNHEY and CDR2 SVGAGI come from the germline V gene. This CDR3 has 15 amino acids. V lost 0 bases to trimming and J lost 6 bases; unmatched junction nucleotides: 7. Written as DNA, the CDR3 is TGTGCCAGCAGTTACTCAGGGACTAGATCGAGCGAGCAGTACTTC. Translating it yields CASSYSGTRSSEQYF.

This clonotype was counted a few times. The gene calls are TRBV6-1 and TRBJ1-3; no clear D. This CDR3 has 16 amino acids. V was shortened by 0 bases and J by 2 bases, with 11 bases between the two germline ends. Germline V gene sequence: CDR1 MNHNS, CDR2 SASEGT. CDR3 in amino acids: CASSEAPSRPGNTIYF. The CDR3 DNA is TGTGCCAGCAGTGAAGCGCCATCCAGACCTGGAAACACCATATATTTT.

This clonotype showed up just a few times. The chain employs TRBV6-5 and TRBJ2-1; D gene ambiguous. This CDR3 contains 13 residues. V lost 0 bases and J 9 bases, leaving 9 bases between the germline ends. Germline CDR1 is MNHEY and CDR2 is SVGAGI. CDR3 nucleotide sequence: TGTGCCAGCAGTTACTCTCTGGGTTTTGAGCAGTTCTTC. Translating gives CASSYSLGFEQFF.

This clonotype was recorded a few times. The gene calls are TRBV6-5 and TRBJ1-5; a weak D match, TRBD1 (6 bases). This CDR3 region has 15 residues. Per germline, CDR1 MNHEY and CDR2 SVGAGI. V was cut by 0 bases and J by 6 bases, with 12 bases left in between. Here the CDR3 reads CASSYSRGGGQPQHF. The CDR3 region has the DNA TGTGCCAGCAGTTACTCGAGGGGGGGAGGTCAGCCCCAGCATTTT.

The CDR3 DNA is TGTGCCAGCTCACCTTACAGGGGTTTGCCCTCTGGGGCCAACGTCCTGACTTTC. Protein product: CASSPYRGLPSGANVLTF. This chain links TRBV18 with TRBJ2-6, with 7 bases identical to TRBD1. This CDR3 region has 18 residues. J gave up 0 bases and V 3 bases, and 8 bases lay outside the gene matches. Germline CDR1 and CDR2: KGHSH and LQKENI.

This clonotype was observed many times. The chain links TRBV4-3 to TRBJ2-1; D assignment may be TRBD1 or TRBD2 (5 bases each). Trimming cost V 6 bases and J 4 bases, with 16 bases left between them. Germline loops: CDR1 LGHNA, CDR2 YSLEER. This CDR3 is built from 15 residues. The CDR3 region has the DNA TGCGCCAGCAGACCCGGGACGTCAAAGTACAATGAGCAGTTCTTC. It specifies CASRPGTSKYNEQFF.

This clonotype was picked up a small number of times. The CDR3 protein is CASSRETGGYPEQFF. The CDR3 DNA reads as TGTGCCAGTAGTAGGGAGACAGGGGGCTATCCTGAGCAGTTCTTC. V gene TRBV19 combines with J gene TRBJ2-1, with 10 bases matching TRBD1. Germline lookup yields CDR1 LNHDA and CDR2 SQIVND (reference sequence). CDR3 length: 15 residues. J gave up 9 bases and V 4 bases, and 9 bases lay outside the gene matches.

On this clonotype itself: Sequence at one end of the junction differs from germline and may be a read error. The J gene is TRBJ2-5, the V gene TRBV15, with TRBD2 as a possible D gene (6 bases). The CDR3 is made up of 14 amino acids. The germline V gene encodes CDR1 LNHNV and CDR2 YYDKDF (reference sequence). This CDR3 is CATSRARTGETQHF. Written as DNA, the CDR3 is TGTGCCACCAGCAGGGCCCGGACGGGAGAGACCCAGCACTTC.

The chain uses TRBV7-6 and TRBJ1-1; no reliable D call. Trimming removed 3 bases from V and 3 bases from J, with 14 bases in between. Per the germline V gene, CDR1 is SGHVS and CDR2 is FNYEAQ. The length of the CDR3 is 15 residues. DNA of the CDR3: TGTGCCAGCAGCTTTGGAAGTCTAGCTGACACTGAAGCTTTCTTT. Translating gives CASSFGSLADTEAFF.

J is TRBJ2-7 and V is TRBV7-9, with D maybe TRBD2 (5 bases). Trimming cost V 5 bases and J 4 bases, with 12 bases left between them. This CDR3 region has 13 residues. CDR1 and CDR2 from the germline V gene are SEHNR and FQNEAQ (reference sequence). This CDR3 is CASSPSGGYEQYF. CDR3 DNA: TGTGCCAGCAGCCCGTCGGGCGGGTACGAGCAGTACTTC.

This chain's CDR3 is CASSFTGSGAEAFF. Written as DNA, the CDR3 is TGTGCCAGCAGTTTCACCGGGTCCGGGGCTGAAGCTTTCTTT. The chain has TRBV27 and TRBJ1-1; D not certain. Germline CDR1 reads MNHEY; CDR2 reads SMNVEV (reference sequence). V dropped 3 bases and J dropped 6 bases, with 14 bases sitting between them. The CDR3 length is 14 residues.

In its sample, this clonotype was seen a few times. The chain couples TRBV5-1 to TRBJ1-1; no firm D call. CDR1 is SGHRS and CDR2 is YFSETQ in the germline V gene. The CDR3 sequence is 18 residues long. V lost 0 bases and J 1 base, leaving 19 bases between the germline ends. The CDR3 loop is CASSLAVTPPSGNTEAFF. The CDR3 DNA follows: TGCGCCAGCAGCTTGGCCGTCACCCCCCCATCGGGGAACACTGAAGCTTTCTTT.

The CDR3 DNA reads as TGTGCCAGCAGCTTAGAGGGACAAAGCACAGATACGCAGTATTTT. It is translated as CASSLEGQSTDTQYF. J is TRBJ2-3 and V is TRBV7-6; possible D gene TRBD1, 6 bases. The CDR3 consists of 15 residues. In germline, CDR1 is SGHVS, CDR2 FNYEAQ. V was pared by 1 base and J by 0 bases, with 8 bases between. The full variable domain, rest sourced from reference TRBV7-6 and TRBJ2-3, is GAGVSQSPRYKVTKRGQDVALRCDPISGHVSLYWYRQALGQGPEFLTYFNYEAQQDKSGLPNDRFSAERPEGSISTLTIQRTEQRDSAMYRCASSLEGQSTDTQYFGPGTRLTVL.

In this sample, this clonotype turned up many times. This chain's CDR3 is CASSLTGPTEAFF. CDR3 DNA: TGTGCCAGCAGTTTAACAGGGCCCACTGAAGCTTTCTTT. The V and J genes are TRBV12-3 or TRBV12-4 and TRBJ1-1; D may be TRBD1 (6 bases). This CDR3 spans 13 amino acids. Trimming left V 2 bases short and J 4 bases short, with 8 bases between.